This T cell receptor beta chain emerged from a study of monozygotic twins with inflammatory bowel disease (dated by TCRdb to the late 2010s). For the study in its entirety: The complete study included around 30 monozygotic twin pairs: 19 IBD-discordant Danish pairs and nine German pairs, of which four were IBD-concordant and five were IBD-discordant. Disease-associated traits were sought mainly through comparisons between IBD patients and their genetically identical healthy co-twins within discordant pairs. Each individual had, on average, about 151 000 unique TCRalpha sequences and 181 000 unique TCRbeta sequences available for analysis. Findings and caveats that apply to the study as a whole: Fewer clonotypes were shared with other individuals by IBD patients than by healthy twins, most markedly in patients showing signs of disease activity. Repertoire similarity did not differ between concordant and discordant twins, possibly due to limited statistical power. Differing immunosuppressive treatments among patients may have added background noise and inter-individual variability to the repertoires. No single strong signal or clonotype linked to IBD turned up in the results, so the idea that one exists was not supported. IBD patients had lower TCRbeta repertoire diversity, measured by the inverse Simpson index, than their healthy co-twins. Distinction between different T cell subtypes could not be achieved in the analysis.

Of note for this clonotype: The clone's antigen remains unknown.

From each donor, a roughly 2.5 ml peripheral blood sample was collected into PAXgene tubes and stored at -80 degrees C. Without T cell sorting, total RNA was isolated from whole blood using the PAXgene blood miRNA kit on an automated QIAcube. Deep TCRalpha and TCRbeta repertoire profiling with unique molecular barcoding was performed on peripheral blood of monozygotic twin pairs concordant or discordant for inflammatory bowel disease. Smoking habits were recorded for all twin pairs, and each individual was classified as a current, former or never smoker. Per the germline V gene, SGHRS is the CDR1 and YFSETQ is the CDR2. Reading from cysteine to phenylalanine, the CDR3 counts 16 amino acids. No DNA appears here. Libraries were made using 5' RACE. Preparation of each TCR library used around 3.5 ug of total RNA. For each sample, cDNA synthesis was carried out in eight separate reactions using SMARTScribe reverse transcriptase. During cDNA synthesis, template switching introduced unique molecular identifiers that contained a 6-nucleotide sample barcode. Amplification of TCRalpha and TCRbeta cDNA involved two nested PCRs of roughly 16 and 10 cycles, and each PCR was followed by bead purification. Before amplification, cDNA was treated with uracil DNA-glycosylase and purified using the QIAquick PCR purification kit. In the second PCR, Illumina TruSeq-compatible adapters and sample-specific barcodes were added. Library quality and concentration were checked on TapeStation and Qubit, and libraries were pooled at 5 ng each. Sequencing of pooled libraries was carried out on an Illumina HiSeq2500 single-index Rapid Run using 2 x 100 bp reads and custom sequencing primers. The original pipeline was this. UMI-based consensus assembly with MiGEC version 1.2.6 was used to correct PCR and sequencing errors. V(D)J alignment, clonotype assembly and CDR3 extraction were performed with MiXCR version 2.1.1. Gene usage, clonotype sharing and MAIT/NKT TCR abundance were normalised by analysing the top 1000, 10 000 and 20 000 clonotypes per sample. Diversity was computed as the inverse Simpson index with the vegan R package after downsampling to 27 000 UMIs. Paired Mann-Whitney U tests were applied to discordant twin pairs, and Benjamini-Hochberg correction was used for multiple testing. The reads, reprocessed by TCRdb, yield one row per CDR3 protein sequence and no DNA. The V and J calls and clone size are TCRdb's, not the authors'. The sample has some 440,000 distinct CDR3 sequences on record. 2% to 3% of the sample rests with the top ten.

Rearrangement joined TRBV5-1 to TRBJ2-2; TCRdb picks TRBD2, but there is no DNA to check that call. Material: blood. The sequence was collected from a human donor with ulcerative colitis or Crohn's disease, or a healthy co-twin of an affected twin (not recorded which). The CDR3 reads as follows: CASSFRAGTSAGELFF.